This passage covers 25 T cell receptor beta chains from one sample sequenced in a study of shared clonotypes between healthy human individuals. Here immunoSEQ multiplex PCR was the method, and the copy in TCRdb shows in-frame clones only, minus some. This sample has fewer than 1 million clones, with around 96% found just once. Naive CD8 isolation took CD45RO-negative cells positively selected for CCR7 and excluded terminally differentiated effector memory CD45RA+ cells. Sequencing used naive CD8+ T cells sorted from blood. All receptors derive from a man younger than 40 in good health.

This chain links TRBV9 with TRBJ2-5, with TRBD2 identical over 9 bases. Germline lookup yields CDR1 SGDLS and CDR2 YYNGEE. Unmatched junction bases numbered 7, after V lost 0 bases and J lost 1 base. The CDR3 runs to 17 residues. CDR3 nucleotide sequence: TGTGCCAGCAGCGTAGCCGGGACTAGCAGTATCCAAGAGACCCAGTACTTC. Translation: CASSVAGTSSIQETQYF.

The chain couples TRBV11-2 to TRBJ2-7, with D tentatively TRBD1 (6 bases). Germline CDR1 is SGHAT and CDR2 is FQNNGV. Trimming removed 5 bases from V and 4 bases from J, with 18 bases in between. The length of the CDR3 is 15 residues. The CDR3 DNA sequence: TGTGCCAGCAGCCCCTACCGGGACACAGATTACGAGCAGTACTTC. Encoded protein: CASSPYRDTDYEQYF.

This chain links TRBV7-9 with TRBJ2-5, with D maybe TRBD2 (6 bases). The CDR3 runs to 16 residues. Trimming stripped 3 bases from V and 2 bases from J, with 16 bases between. Germline assignment: CDR1 SEHNR and CDR2 FQNEAQ (reference sequence). CDR3 sequence (DNA): TGTGCCAGCAGCTTTGGGGCCGGAGGGTCACAAGAGACCCAGTACTTC. This encodes CASSFGAGGSQETQYF.

The chain carries TRBV7-9 and TRBJ2-5; weak D call: TRBD1 (6 bases). The length of the CDR3 is 15 residues. Trimming pared 5 bases from V and 0 bases from J, leaving 13 bases between. Germline CDR1 and CDR2: SEHNR and FQNEAQ (reference sequence). The CDR3 DNA sequence: TGTGCCAGCAGCCCCCGGGACACCGACCAAGAGACCCAGTACTTC. Translated, it gives CASSPRDTDQETQYF.

The J gene is TRBJ2-1, the V gene TRBV27; 8 bases agree with TRBD1. Trimming at V came to 3 bases and at J to 0 bases, leaving 13 bases not matched to a gene. Germline CDR1 reads MNHEY; CDR2 reads SMNVEV (reference sequence). CDR3 length equals 19 residues. CDR3 sequence: CASSLAGGKLASSYNEQFF. CDR3 bases: TGTGCCAGCAGTTTGGCAGGGGGCAAGTTAGCGAGCTCCTACAATGAGCAGTTCTTC.

J is TRBJ2-3 and V is TRBV10-1; the match to TRBD2 covers 13 bases. Per germline, CDR1 WNHNN and CDR2 SYGVQD (reference sequence). V lost 3 bases to trimming and J lost 3 bases; unmatched junction nucleotides: 6. The CDR3 has 17 residues. This chain's CDR3 is CASSDPMGLAGTDTQYF. The CDR3 bases are TGCGCCAGCAGTGACCCGATGGGACTAGCGGGGACAGATACGCAGTATTTT.

The rearrangement uses TRBV28 and TRBJ2-7; D is unclear. Per germline, CDR1 MDHEN and CDR2 SYDVKM. V lost 2 bases and J 2 bases, leaving 10 bases between the germline ends. The CDR3 spans 14 residues. CDR3 sequence (DNA): TGTGCCAGCAGTTTAGAGACGACGCCCTACGAGCAGTACTTC. This gives the protein CASSLETTPYEQYF.

The chain has TRBV11-2 and TRBJ1-1; TRBD1 matches at 8 bases. J was trimmed by 6 bases and V by 5 bases; bases with no gene match: 2. The CDR3 runs to 12 residues. The germline V gene encodes CDR1 SGHAT and CDR2 FQNNGV. DNA for the CDR3: TGTGCCAGCAGCACCAGGGGGCCTGAAGCTTTCTTT. It codes for CASSTRGPEAFF.

This chain links TRBV19 with TRBJ2-1; D might be TRBD2 (6 bases). This CDR3 contains 12 residues. The V end was cut by 8 bases, the J end by 7 bases, with 12 bases between. Per germline, CDR1 LNHDA and CDR2 SQIVND (reference sequence). The CDR3, as DNA: TGTGCCAGTGCCTATAGCGGTAATGAGCAGTTCTTC. Residues: CASAYSGNEQFF.

The chain employs TRBV6-6 and TRBJ2-2; no firm D call. V lost 2 bases, J lost 1 base, and 2 bases lay in between. Germline CDR1 and CDR2: MNHNY and SVGAGI (reference sequence). The CDR3 is 13 residues long. This chain's CDR3 is CASSYENTGELFF. CDR3 nucleotide sequence: TGTGCCAGCAGTTACGAGAACACCGGGGAGCTGTTTTTT.

V gene TRBV7-8 combines with J gene TRBJ2-3; TRBD2 matches at 10 bases. The germline CDR1 and CDR2 sequences are SGHVS and FQNEAQ. The CDR3 runs to 17 residues. V lost 1 base to trimming and J lost 2 bases; unmatched junction nucleotides: 6. The CDR3 DNA follows: TGTGCCAGCAGCTTAGAAGTAGCGGGAGGCATCACAGATACGCAGTATTTT. Residues: CASSLEVAGGITDTQYF.

The rearrangement joins TRBV19 to TRBJ1-5, with 9 bases aligning to TRBD1. This CDR3 has 16 amino acids. Trimming at V came to 7 bases and at J to 5 bases, leaving 12 bases not matched to a gene. Germline V gene lookup returns CDR1 LNHDA and CDR2 SQIVND (reference sequence). The CDR3 here is CASTMVPGQGYQPQHF. CDR3 nucleotides: TGTGCCAGTACAATGGTCCCGGGACAGGGTTATCAGCCCCAGCATTTT. The full variable domain, with the rest looked up from reference TRBV19 and TRBJ1-5, is DGGITQSPKYLFRKEGQNVTLSCEQNLNHDAMYWYRQDPGQGLRLIYYSQIVNDFQKGDIAEGYSVSREKKESFPLTVTSAQKNPTAFYLCASTMVPGQGYQPQHFGDGTRLSIL.

This chain links TRBV27 with TRBJ2-4, with a weak D call TRBD1 (5 bases). The V and J ends lost 2 bases and 1 base respectively, with 15 bases between them. CDR1 and CDR2 from the germline V gene are MNHEY and SMNVEV (reference sequence). This CDR3 is 17 amino acids long. The CDR3 sequence is CASSLVYEGAAKNIQYF. CDR3 DNA: TGTGCCAGCAGTTTAGTATACGAAGGGGCGGCCAAAAACATTCAGTACTTC.

The genes are TRBV7-3 and TRBJ2-1, with D perhaps matching TRBD2 (6 bases). V was clipped by 4 bases and J by 4 bases, with 8 bases between them. The CDR3 contains 13 residues. Germline CDR1 SGHTA, CDR2 FQGTGA. The CDR3 here is CASSSGVYNEQFF. CDR3 coding DNA: TGTGCCAGCAGCTCGGGGGTGTACAATGAGCAGTTCTTC.

The chain is built from TRBV18 and TRBJ1-1; TRBD1 matches at 12 bases. The germline V gene encodes CDR1 KGHSH and CDR2 LQKENI. V lost 5 bases, J lost 4 bases, and 11 bases stayed unmatched. The CDR3 sequence is 17 residues long. Here the CDR3 DNA reads TGTGCCAGCTCATATAACGGGACAGGGGGCAGGAGCACTGAAGCTTTCTTT. This sequence encodes CASSYNGTGGRSTEAFF.

The chain links TRBV6-1 to TRBJ1-1; D gene unclear. V was clipped by 6 bases and J by 1 base, with 6 bases between them. CDR1 and CDR2 from the germline V gene are MNHNS and SASEGT. The CDR3 extends over 12 amino acids. In DNA, the CDR3 is TGTGCCAGCAGCGAATGGAACACTGAAGCTTTCTTT. Amino acid sequence: CASSEWNTEAFF.

The chain combines TRBV9 with TRBJ1-1; 8 nucleotides align to TRBD1. This CDR3 is 15 amino acids long. Germline V gives CDR1 SGDLS, CDR2 YYNGEE. J gave up 5 bases and V 3 bases, and 9 bases lay outside the gene matches. Here the CDR3 reads CASSDPRTGKTEAFF. The CDR3 bases are TGTGCCAGCAGCGACCCCAGGACAGGGAAAACTGAAGCTTTCTTT.

The rearrangement links TRBV7-9 to TRBJ2-5; D unclear. The CDR3 covers 14 residues. Germline V gives CDR1 SEHNR, CDR2 FQNEAQ (reference sequence). V was clipped by 3 bases and J by 4 bases, with 12 bases between them. In DNA, the CDR3 is TGTGCCAGCAGCTTGGCGCCTTCTGGAGAGACCCAGTACTTC. Encoded protein: CASSLAPSGETQYF.

This clone was seen once. This chain joins TRBV29-1 and TRBJ2-7; 9 positions match TRBD1. Germline-derived CDR1 and CDR2 are SQVTM and ANQGSEA. The CDR3 has 13 amino acids. Germline trimming cut 1 base from V and 8 bases from J; bases unmatched to any gene: 6. The CDR3: CSVEVGTGSKQYF. The CDR3 DNA follows: TGCAGCGTTGAAGTGGGGACAGGGAGTAAGCAGTACTTC.

This chain joins TRBV28 and TRBJ2-7; a weak D match, TRBD1 (6 bases). V dropped 2 bases and J dropped 1 base, with 33 bases sitting between them. In germline, CDR1 is MDHEN, CDR2 SYDVKM. The CDR3 is made up of 22 amino acids. As DNA, the CDR3 is TGTGCCAGCAGTTTACCTGCCTCGACAGGCCCATCACAACACACCTATTCCTACGAGCAGTACTTC. Its translation is CASSLPASTGPSQHTYSYEQYF.

This clone was detected only once. The CDR3 spells CASSPDRVYGYTF. The DNA for the CDR3 is TGTGCCAGCAGCCCAGACAGGGTTTATGGCTACACCTTC. The chain links TRBV6-5 to TRBJ1-2; 7 nucleotides line up with TRBD1. With V trimmed by 6 bases and J by 5 bases, 6 bases remained unmatched. This CDR3 is 13 amino acids long. CDR1 and CDR2 (germline): MNHEY, SVGAGI.

V gene TRBV7-9 combines with J gene TRBJ2-7, with D tentatively TRBD1 (6 bases). V was shortened by 4 bases and J by 0 bases, with 13 bases between the two germline ends. Germline CDR1 and CDR2: SEHNR and FQNEAQ (reference sequence). The CDR3 runs 15 residues. CDR3 sequence (DNA): TGTGCCAGCAGCTCAACCAAGGACAGCTCCTACGAGCAGTACTTC. This encodes CASSSTKDSSYEQYF.

Remarks on this clone: The identical CDR3 is also encoded by other nucleotide sequences in the sample. The chain recombines TRBV7-9 with TRBJ2-1; 11 bases map to TRBD2. V dropped 5 bases and J dropped 8; count of bases not matched to a gene: 8. The germline V gene has CDR1 SEHNR and CDR2 FQNEAQ (reference sequence). The CDR3 has 15 residues. Here the CDR3 reads CASSVLAGVLDEQFF. Here the CDR3 DNA reads TGTGCCAGCAGCGTACTAGCGGGAGTTTTAGATGAGCAGTTCTTC.

V and J are TRBV27 and TRBJ2-7; D is possibly TRBD1 or TRBD2 (6 bases each). This CDR3 comprises 14 residues. Germline V gene sequence: CDR1 MNHEY, CDR2 SMNVEV (reference sequence). Trimming cost V 6 bases and J 2 bases, with 14 bases left between them. CDR3 region: CASRTGAKTYEQYF. The DNA for the CDR3 is TGTGCCAGCAGGACGGGGGCGAAGACCTACGAGCAGTACTTC.

This chain links TRBV29-1 with TRBJ1-2, with D maybe TRBD1 (5 bases). The V gene lost 5 bases and the J gene lost 0 bases, with 13 bases spanning the gap. The CDR3 has 14 residues. Germline V gene sequence: CDR1 SQVTM, CDR2 ANQGSEA. The CDR3, as DNA: TGCAGCGTTAGGGACTTCAACTCTAACTATGGCTACACCTTC. Translated, it gives CSVRDFNSNYGYTF.